The 15 T cell receptor beta chains listed next were all sequenced from one sample in a study of vaccination effects on CD4 cells after COVID-19. The method was immunoSEQ multiplex PCR; TCRdb's version includes in-frame clones alone and lacks a portion of them. The table records tens of thousands of clones, 55% to 75% of them present only once. Isolating CD4+ T cells followed approximately 10 days of culture. The antigens these receptors bind are not known. The sample was CD4+ T cells from PBMCs cultured without peptide, taken before COVID-19 vaccination. The receptors here all came from a human donor who had a prior SARS-CoV-2 infection.

The chain has TRBV7-3 and TRBJ2-1; TRBD2 agrees at 10 bases. V was clipped by 5 bases and J by 10 bases; unmatched bases: 11. The CDR3 covers 15 residues. The germline V gene encodes CDR1 SGHTA and CDR2 FQGTGA. The chain's CDR3 is CASSPSLAGDREQFF. In DNA form, the CDR3 reads TGTGCCAGCAGCCCCAGTCTAGCGGGAGATCGGGAGCAGTTCTTC.

The chain couples TRBV10-3 to TRBJ1-2, with 10 bases fitting TRBD1. Per germline, CDR1 ENHRY and CDR2 SYGVKD. The CDR3 is 16 amino acids. V shed 0 bases and J 5 bases; nucleotides not matched to a gene: 6. The CDR3 loop reads CAISESAGTGEYGYTF. In DNA, the CDR3 is TGTGCCATCAGTGAGTCGGCGGGGACAGGGGAGTATGGCTACACCTTC.

This rearrangement joins TRBV3-1 (or the pseudogene TRBV3-2) to TRBJ1-2, with a possible D match to TRBD1 (6 bases). The germline V gene has CDR1 LGHDT and CDR2 YNNKEL (reference sequence). V was clipped by 1 base and J by 6 bases, with 21 bases between them. The CDR3 spans 17 residues. This chain's CDR3 is CASSQGTTGIVSHGYTF. CDR3 bases: TGTGCCAGCAGCCAAGGCACCACAGGGATCGTGTCACATGGCTACACCTTC.

This chain joins TRBV4-2 and TRBJ1-1; D gene unclear. V gave up 0 bases and J gave up 0 bases, with 11 bases separating them. The V gene's germline CDR1 is LGHNA and CDR2 YNFKEQ. CDR3 length equals 16 residues. CDR3 nucleotides: TGTGCCAGCAGCCAAGATTCGGGAATCCTGAACACTGAAGCTTTCTTT. Amino acid sequence: CASSQDSGILNTEAFF.

The rearrangement joins TRBV3-1 (or the pseudogene TRBV3-2) to TRBJ2-2; D unclear. The CDR3 is 15 amino acids. Trimming took 4 bases from V and 4 from J, leaving 13 bases between them. Germline V gene lookup returns CDR1 LGHDT and CDR2 YNNKEL (reference sequence). CDR3 loop: CASSPFGTITGELFF. In DNA, the CDR3 is TGTGCCAGCAGCCCATTCGGAACTATCACCGGGGAGCTGTTTTTT.

The CDR3 protein is CAISEGRWGRGPLNEQFF. DNA for the CDR3: TGTGCCATCAGTGAGGGACGATGGGGTCGGGGACCGCTCAATGAGCAGTTCTTC. The chain joins TRBV10-3 to TRBJ2-1; either TRBD1 or TRBD2 may fit D (5 bases each). The CDR3 loop spans 18 amino acids. CDR1 ENHRY and CDR2 SYGVKD come from the germline V gene. With 2 bases removed from V and 6 bases from J, the gap between germline ends came to 23 bases.

The V gene is TRBV11-3, the J gene TRBJ2-7, with D maybe TRBD2 (6 bases). V lost 5 bases, J lost 2 bases, and 22 bases lay in between. CDR1 SGHNT and CDR2 YENEEA come from the germline V gene. The CDR3 is 17 amino acids. The CDR3 bases are TGTGCCAGCAGCGGGGGAACTAGCCGACGCTTAACCTACGAGCAGTACTTC. Its protein is CASSGGTSRRLTYEQYF.

J is TRBJ1-4 and V is TRBV9, with D maybe TRBD1 (5 bases). The CDR3 runs 16 residues. Trimming pared 5 bases from V and 4 bases from J, leaving 18 bases between. The V gene's germline CDR1 is SGDLS and CDR2 YYNGEE. CDR3: CASSQGGAEHNEKLFF. As DNA, the CDR3 is TGTGCCAGCAGTCAAGGAGGGGCAGAACATAATGAAAAACTGTTTTTT.

The chain couples TRBV4-1 to TRBJ1-6; TRBD1 might be the D (5 bases). CDR1 is MGHRA and CDR2 is YSYEKL in the germline V gene. Trimming took off 2 bases at V and 5 bases at J, with 16 bases between the two ends. The CDR3 consists of 17 residues. DNA for the CDR3: TGCGCCAGCAGCCAACTACCACAGGAGTGGAATAATTCACCCCTCCACTTT. It codes for CASSQLPQEWNNSPLHF.

The chain combines TRBV2 with TRBJ2-1, with TRBD2 as a possible D gene (5 bases). Germline CDR1 reads SNHLY; CDR2 reads FYNNEI. The CDR3 totals 13 residues. Trimming stripped 8 bases from V and 0 bases from J, with 8 bases between. CDR3 loop: CASQAGSYNEQFF. Written as DNA, the CDR3 is TGTGCCAGCCAGGCGGGCTCCTACAATGAGCAGTTCTTC. Together with reference TRBV2 and TRBJ2-1, the CDR3 gives the full variable domain: EPEVTQTPSHQVTQMGQEVILRCVPISNHLYFYWYRQILGQKVEFLVSFYNNEISEKSEIFDDQFSVERPDGSNFTLKIRSTKLEDSAMYFCASQAGSYNEQFFGPGTRLTVL.

As regards this clone: The junction and the germline gene differ at one end; a read error may be behind it. The CDR3 DNA reads as TGCGCCACCAACGACAGGGAGAGAAGGAGGAACCCTGAAGCTTTCTTT. Protein sequence: CATNDRERRRNPEAFF. The rearrangement links TRBV10-1 to TRBJ1-1, with TRBD1 identical over 7 bases. Germline CDR1 is WNHNN and CDR2 is SYGVQD (reference sequence). The CDR3 loop spans 16 amino acids.

This chain uses TRBV11-3 with TRBJ1-4, with D hard to call. Trimming took 3 bases from V and 8 from J, leaving 10 bases between them. The germline gives CDR1 SGHNT, CDR2 YENEEA. This CDR3 comprises 13 residues. DNA for the CDR3: TGTGCCAGCAGCTTGCCGGGCTCAGAAAAACTGTTTTTT. Amino acids: CASSLPGSEKLFF.

The gene calls are TRBV2 and TRBJ2-5, with 7 bases lining up with TRBD1. CDR3 length equals 15 residues. CDR1 SNHLY and CDR2 FYNNEI come from the germline V gene. J was trimmed by 5 bases and V by 0 bases; bases with no gene match: 6. The CDR3 sequence is CASSEATGVPETQYF. In DNA form, the CDR3 reads TGTGCCAGCAGTGAAGCAACAGGGGTTCCGGAGACCCAGTACTTC.

This chain joins TRBV6-5 and TRBJ2-5; TRBD2 matches 7 bases. Germline CDR1 and CDR2: MNHEY and SVGAGI. CDR3 length: 16 residues. Trimming at V came to 0 bases and at J to 5 bases, leaving 9 bases not matched to a gene. This CDR3 reads CASSYSLRERDETQYF. The DNA of the CDR3 is TGTGCCAGCAGTTACTCGTTGCGGGAGAGGGATGAGACCCAGTACTTC.

This chain links TRBV3-1 (or the pseudogene TRBV3-2) with TRBJ1-1; the D gene is possibly TRBD1 (5 bases). Germline CDR1 and CDR2: LGHDT and YNNKEL (reference sequence). There are 14 residues in the CDR3. Between the trimmed V and J ends, which lost 1 base and 4 bases, there was a span of 10 bases. CDR3 sequence (DNA): TGTGCCAGCAGCCAAGCGTTTAGGGGCACTGAAGCTTTCTTT. Protein product: CASSQAFRGTEAFF.